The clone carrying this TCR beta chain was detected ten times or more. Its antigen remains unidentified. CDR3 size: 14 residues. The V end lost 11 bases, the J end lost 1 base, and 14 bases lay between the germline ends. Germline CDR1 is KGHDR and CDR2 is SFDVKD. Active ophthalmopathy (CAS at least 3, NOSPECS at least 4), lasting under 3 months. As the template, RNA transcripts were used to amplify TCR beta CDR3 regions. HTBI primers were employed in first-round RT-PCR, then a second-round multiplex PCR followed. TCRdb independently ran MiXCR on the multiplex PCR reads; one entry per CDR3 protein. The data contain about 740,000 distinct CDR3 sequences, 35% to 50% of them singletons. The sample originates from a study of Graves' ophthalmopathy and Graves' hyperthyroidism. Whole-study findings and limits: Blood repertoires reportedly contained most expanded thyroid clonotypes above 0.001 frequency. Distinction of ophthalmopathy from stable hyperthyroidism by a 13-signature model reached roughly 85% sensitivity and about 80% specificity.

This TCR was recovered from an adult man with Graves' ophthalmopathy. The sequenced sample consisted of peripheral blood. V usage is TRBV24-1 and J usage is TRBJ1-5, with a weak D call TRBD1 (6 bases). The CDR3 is CASTGRGSNQPQHF. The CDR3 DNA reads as TGTGCCAGTACCGGCAGGGGAAGCAATCAGCCCCAGCATTTT.